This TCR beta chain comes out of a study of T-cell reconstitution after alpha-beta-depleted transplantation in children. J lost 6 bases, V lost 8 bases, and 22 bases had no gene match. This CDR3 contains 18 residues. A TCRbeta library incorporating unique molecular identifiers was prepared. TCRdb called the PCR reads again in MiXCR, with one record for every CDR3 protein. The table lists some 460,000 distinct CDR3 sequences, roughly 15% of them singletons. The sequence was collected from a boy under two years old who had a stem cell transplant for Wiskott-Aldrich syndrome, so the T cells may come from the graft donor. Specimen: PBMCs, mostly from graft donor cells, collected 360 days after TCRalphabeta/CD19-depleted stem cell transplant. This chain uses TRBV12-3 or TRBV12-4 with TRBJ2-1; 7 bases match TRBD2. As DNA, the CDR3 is TGTGCCAGCCCTGGGAACCTAGGGGAGGTAGGGAGGGCCAATGAGCAGTTCTTC. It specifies CASPGNLGEVGRANEQFF.